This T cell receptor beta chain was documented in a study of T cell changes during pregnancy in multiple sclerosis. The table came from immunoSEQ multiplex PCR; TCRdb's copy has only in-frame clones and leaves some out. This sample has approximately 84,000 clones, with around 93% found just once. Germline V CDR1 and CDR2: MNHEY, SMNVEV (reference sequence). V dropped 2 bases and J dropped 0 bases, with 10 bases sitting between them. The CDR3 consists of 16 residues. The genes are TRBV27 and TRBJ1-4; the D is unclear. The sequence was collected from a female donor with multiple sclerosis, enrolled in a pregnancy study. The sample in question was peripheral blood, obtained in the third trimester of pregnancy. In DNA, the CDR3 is TGTGCCAGCAGTTTAACTCGACTGGCAACTAATGAAAAACTGTTTTTT. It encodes CASSLTRLATNEKLFF.